This T cell receptor (beta chain) is from a study of Graves' ophthalmopathy and Graves' hyperthyroidism. The CDR3 runs 13 residues. Germline V gene sequence: CDR1 MNHEY, CDR2 SVGEGT. V dropped 5 bases and J dropped 2 bases, with 10 bases sitting between them. Investigators amplified TCR beta CDR3 regions from RNA transcripts. First-round RT-PCR used HTBI primers; second-round multiplex PCR followed. TCRdb reprocessed the multiplex PCR reads via MiXCR and lists one record per CDR3 protein. Of about 200,000 distinct CDR3 sequences in the sample, roughly 27% were seen once. Sequenced input: peripheral blood. The chain joins TRBV6-2 or TRBV6-3 to TRBJ2-7; D is possibly TRBD1 (6 bases). This TCR derives from a man in his forties or fifties with Graves' ophthalmopathy. CDR3 loop: CASSDGQPYEQYF. Written as DNA, the CDR3 is TGTGCCAGCAGTGATGGACAGCCCTACGAGCAGTACTTC.